Given below is one T cell receptor beta chain in context. These data come from a study of T cell changes during pregnancy in multiple sclerosis. Clones were read by immunoSEQ multiplex PCR, and TCRdb kept only the in-frame ones, dropping some. Of about 38,000 clones in the sample, 85% to 95% were seen once. The CDR3 contains 13 residues. Per germline, CDR1 SGDLS and CDR2 YYNGEE. The germline V and J ends were trimmed by 0 bases and 8 bases, with 9 bases remaining between them. The sequence derives from a female donor with multiple sclerosis, enrolled in a pregnancy study. The chain is built from TRBV9 and TRBJ2-1, with D tentatively TRBD1 (5 bases). Sequenced material: CD4+ T cells from peripheral blood mononuclear cells, taken in the second trimester of pregnancy. The CDR3 sequence: CASSVEGRDEQFF. CDR3 in DNA: TGTGCCAGCAGCGTAGAAGGCAGGGATGAGCAGTTCTTC.